The 31 T cell receptor beta chains below come from one sample, sequenced in a study of blood T cell repertoires in COVID-19. This table comes from immunoSEQ multiplex PCR, and its TCRdb copy is limited to in-frame clones, with some not included. The repertoire holds some 220,000 clones, with nearly 90% as singletons. The sample consisted of peripheral blood. The source is a woman in her late teens or twenties who had recovered from COVID-19.

This chain joins TRBV10-3 and TRBJ2-3; a weak D match, TRBD2 (6 bases). Germline CDR1 ENHRY, CDR2 SYGVKD. Trimming stripped 0 bases from V and 3 bases from J, with 16 bases between. The CDR3 covers 17 residues. DNA for the CDR3: TGTGCCATCAGTGAGTCGGCGGGAAACGCTGGGACAGATACGCAGTATTTT. It specifies CAISESAGNAGTDTQYF.

The chain carries TRBV27 and TRBJ2-5; the match to TRBD2 covers 8 bases. V shed 3 bases, J shed 5 bases, and the junction held 8 bases outside the gene matches. Germline CDR1 is MNHEY and CDR2 is SMNVEV (reference sequence). This CDR3 spans 15 amino acids. CDR3 sequence: CASSFTTGGRETQYF. The CDR3 DNA reads as TGTGCCAGCAGTTTCACCACGGGCGGGAGGGAGACCCAGTACTTC.

The chain is built from TRBV6-4 and TRBJ1-2; 11 bases line up with TRBD1. V shed 5 bases and J 6 bases; nucleotides not matched to a gene: 17. Germline lookup yields CDR1 MRHNA and CDR2 SNTAGT. The CDR3 has 18 amino acids. CDR3 protein: CASSPRDRGSSQRNGYTF. CDR3 DNA: TGTGCCAGCAGTCCCCGGGACAGGGGGTCCTCCCAGAGGAATGGCTACACCTTC.

This chain connects TRBV4-2 to TRBJ2-1, with a tentative D call TRBD2 (6 bases). Germline loops: CDR1 LGHNA, CDR2 YNFKEQ. The CDR3 has 15 amino acids. The germline V and J ends were trimmed by 2 bases and 2 bases, with 10 bases remaining between them. The CDR3: CASSQSSGAYNEQFF. The CDR3, as DNA: TGTGCCAGCAGCCAAAGTAGCGGAGCCTACAATGAGCAGTTCTTC.

A single count supports this clone. The V call is TRBV30, the J call TRBJ2-3, with D possibly TRBD1 on 6 matching bases. This CDR3 comprises 14 residues. Trimming took 3 bases from V and 3 from J, leaving 13 bases between them. Germline CDR1 reads GTSNPN; CDR2 reads SVGIG (reference sequence). The CDR3 reads CAWSTPGQTDTQYF. The CDR3 DNA reads TGTGCCTGGAGCACACCGGGACAAACAGATACGCAGTATTTT. Full variable domain (remainder filled in from reference TRBV30 and TRBJ2-3): SQTIHQWPATLVQPVGSPLSLECTVEGTSNPNLYWYRQAAGRGLQLLFYSVGIGQISSEVPQNLSASRPQDRQFILSSKKLLLSDSGFYLCAWSTPGQTDTQYFGPGTRLTVL.

The chain combines TRBV7-2 with TRBJ2-2; D unclear. This CDR3 contains 12 residues. The V gene's germline CDR1 is SGHTA and CDR2 FQGNSA. Trimming cost V 1 base and J 8 bases, with 5 bases left between them. The DNA of the CDR3 is TGTGCCAGCAGCTTAGACCTAGGGGAGCTGTTTTTT. Its translation: CASSLDLGELFF.

The rearrangement joins TRBV27 to TRBJ2-1; a weak D match, TRBD2 (6 bases). This CDR3 region has 14 residues. Trimming took off 7 bases at V and 8 bases at J, with 18 bases between the two ends. Germline CDR1 reads MNHEY; CDR2 reads SMNVEV (reference sequence). The CDR3 protein is CASTPGLLIHEQFF. Here the CDR3 DNA reads TGTGCCAGCACTCCGGGACTGCTCATACATGAGCAGTTCTTC.

The chain recombines TRBV24-1 with TRBJ1-5; D gene uncertain. The CDR3 runs to 16 residues. Germline-derived CDR1 and CDR2 are KGHDR and SFDVKD. The V end was cut by 3 bases, the J end by 3 bases, with 14 bases between. This CDR3 is CATSDPRGGFNQPQHF. The CDR3 bases are TGTGCCACCAGTGATCCGCGGGGAGGGTTCAATCAGCCCCAGCATTTT.

The gene calls are TRBV3-1 (or the pseudogene TRBV3-2) and TRBJ1-2; 11 nucleotides line up with TRBD1. CDR3 length equals 16 residues. Looked up from germline, CDR1 is LGHDT and CDR2 is YNNKEL (reference sequence). V was pared by 1 base and J by 2 bases, with 3 bases of the junction left unmatched. The CDR3 reads CASSQAGTGGNYGYTF. In nucleotides, the CDR3 is TGTGCCAGCAGCCAAGCCGGGACAGGGGGAAACTATGGCTACACCTTC.

CDR3 amino acids: CASSLQRELRNTQYF. The CDR3, as DNA: TGTGCCAGCAGCTTACAGCGGGAGCTCCGGAATACGCAGTATTTT. This chain uses TRBV7-6 with TRBJ2-3; 8 bases match TRBD2. The CDR3 totals 15 residues. From germline, CDR1 is SGHVS and CDR2 FNYEAQ. The trim removed 2 bases at V and 7 bases at J, leaving 8 bases unmatched.

This clone appeared a few times. This chain uses TRBV5-1 with TRBJ2-1, with 13 bases that match TRBD2. This CDR3 region has 18 residues. V lost 0 bases and J lost 0; bases outside the gene matches: 3. Per germline, CDR1 SGHRS and CDR2 YFSETQ. The CDR3 DNA follows: TGCGCCAGCAGCTTGGTGACTAGCGGGAGGCACTCCTACAATGAGCAGTTCTTC. Translation: CASSLVTSGRHSYNEQFF.

CDR3 sequence (DNA): TGTGCCAGCAGCTTGGACCCGTCGCGGAATTCACCCCTCCACTTT. Translated: CASSLDPSRNSPLHF. The rearrangement joins TRBV5-6 to TRBJ1-6; no firm D call. CDR3 length: 15 amino acids. Germline V lookup: CDR1 SGHDT, CDR2 YYEEEE. Trimming pared 0 bases from V and 7 bases from J, leaving 11 bases between.

The V and J genes are TRBV14 and TRBJ2-3, with D perhaps matching TRBD1 (5 bases). Trimming removed 8 bases at V and 11 bases at J, with 23 bases between. CDR3 length equals 14 residues. The germline V gene has CDR1 SGHDN and CDR2 FVKESK. For the CDR3, the DNA is TGTGCCAGCGCTGGGGCACCAGATCGGGTTAGGCAGTATTTT. The encoded protein is CASAGAPDRVRQYF. Together with reference TRBV14 and TRBJ2-3, the CDR3 gives the full variable domain: EAGVTQFPSHSVIEKGQTVTLRCDPISGHDNLYWYRRVMGKEIKFLLHFVKESKQDESGMPNNRFLAERTGGTYSTLKVQPAELEDSGVYFCASAGAPDRVRQYFGPGTRLTVL.

This clone was seen a handful of times. CDR3 amino acids: CASSFGGSYEQYF. In nucleotides, the CDR3 is TGTGCCAGCAGCTTTGGCGGGAGTTACGAGCAGTACTTC. V is TRBV7-9 and J is TRBJ2-7, with TRBD2 matching over 7 bases. Germline trimming cut 3 bases from V and 4 bases from J; bases unmatched to any gene: 3. CDR1 is SEHNR and CDR2 is FQNEAQ in the germline V gene (reference sequence). This CDR3 has 13 amino acids.

The V gene is TRBV7-9, the J gene TRBJ1-2; 8 positions agree with TRBD1. CDR1 is SEHNR and CDR2 is FQNEAQ in the germline V gene (reference sequence). CDR3 length: 13 amino acids. J was trimmed by 5 bases and V by 6 bases; bases with no gene match: 5. CDR3 bases: TGTGCCAGCAGTTCAGGGGGCTGGTATGGCTACACCTTC. Protein: CASSSGGWYGYTF.

The chain is built from TRBV7-9 and TRBJ1-6, with D perhaps matching TRBD1 (6 bases). Germline V CDR1 and CDR2: SEHNR, FQNEAQ (reference sequence). Trimming stripped 3 bases from V and 10 bases from J, with 19 bases between. This CDR3 comprises 16 residues. This CDR3 reads CASSFDGRDTRSPLHF. In DNA, the CDR3 is TGTGCCAGCAGCTTTGACGGCCGGGACACCAGATCACCCCTCCACTTT.

This chain uses TRBV25-1 with TRBJ2-2; TRBD1 is a possible D gene (6 bases). Germline loops: CDR1 MGHDK, CDR2 SYGVNS. The CDR3 loop spans 15 amino acids. Deletions cut 2 bases from V and 8 bases from J, with 15 bases between. The CDR3 DNA reads as TGTGCCAGCAGTGAACCCATACAGGGCGCGGGGGAGCTGTTTTTT. Translating gives CASSEPIQGAGELFF.

This chain connects TRBV6-2 or TRBV6-3 to TRBJ2-7; the match to TRBD1 covers 11 bases. V gave up 5 bases and J gave up 4 bases; unmatched junction bases: 7. Germline CDR1 is MNHEY and CDR2 is SVGEGT. The CDR3 contains 15 residues. This chain's CDR3 is CASSDGQGAWYEQYF. The CDR3 DNA is TGTGCCAGCAGTGATGGACAGGGGGCATGGTACGAGCAGTACTTC.

The chain uses TRBV30 and TRBJ2-3, with TRBD2 matching over 8 bases. The CDR3 spans 16 residues. Germline trimming cut 5 bases from V and 9 bases from J; bases unmatched to any gene: 19. CDR1 is GTSNPN and CDR2 is SVGIG in the germline V gene (reference sequence). CDR3 DNA: TGTGCCTGGCGCGGAGCCGCGGGGGGTCCAACTAGGACGCAGTATTTT. Translating gives CAWRGAAGGPTRTQYF.

The chain is built from TRBV9 and TRBJ2-3; 8 bases map to TRBD1. Trimming at V came to 3 bases and at J to 0 bases, leaving 6 bases not matched to a gene. Germline V CDR1 and CDR2: SGDLS, YYNGEE. CDR3 length equals 16 residues. The CDR3: CASSAPGGASTDTQYF. The CDR3 coding sequence is TGTGCCAGCAGCGCTCCAGGGGGCGCGAGCACAGATACGCAGTATTTT. The whole variable domain, remainder taken from reference TRBV9 and TRBJ2-3, is DSGVTQTPKHLITATGQRVTLRCSPRSGDLSVYWYQQSLDQGLQFLIQYYNGEERAKGNILERFSAQQFPDLHSELNLSSLELGDSALYFCASSAPGGASTDTQYFGPGTRLTVL.

The chain employs TRBV7-3 and TRBJ1-1; D gene uncertain. The V end lost 6 bases, the J end lost 2 bases, and 10 bases lay between the germline ends. This CDR3 is built from 13 residues. The germline V gene encodes CDR1 SGHTA and CDR2 FQGTGA. The CDR3 sequence is CASRLGINTEAFF. The CDR3 DNA is TGTGCCAGCAGACTAGGGATAAACACTGAAGCTTTCTTT.

The chain is built from TRBV19 and TRBJ1-1; D is ambiguous. The CDR3 loop spans 19 amino acids. Deletions cut 3 bases from V and 0 bases from J, with 23 bases between. Germline V lookup: CDR1 LNHDA, CDR2 SQIVND (reference sequence). CDR3 bases: TGTGCCAGTAGTATCAGGATAGGACTGCCCCGGGGAATGAACACTGAAGCTTTCTTT. It is translated as CASSIRIGLPRGMNTEAFF.

The table lists this clone with a count of one. CDR3 sequence: CASSPNQGAGANVLTF. CDR3 nucleotide sequence: TGTGCCAGCTCACCTAATCAGGGGGCCGGGGCCAACGTCCTGACTTTC. J is TRBJ2-6 and V is TRBV18, with 8 bases lining up with TRBD1. CDR1 KGHSH and CDR2 LQKENI come from the germline V gene. The CDR3 contains 16 residues. With 3 bases clipped from V and 4 bases from J, the junction kept 5 bases outside the gene matches.

This sequence joins TRBV7-9 and TRBJ2-7, with 9 positions matching TRBD1. The V gene end was trimmed by 0 bases and the J gene end by 3 bases; junction bases not matched to a gene: 6. Per germline, CDR1 SEHNR and CDR2 FQNEAQ (reference sequence). The CDR3 sequence is 16 residues long. The CDR3 nucleotides are TGTGCCAGCAGCTTAGCGCCCGGACAGGGGAGCTACGAGCAGTACTTC. Translated: CASSLAPGQGSYEQYF.

The CDR3 nucleotides read TGTGCCAGCAGCTTGGATGGTAGCGGGAGGGCCCCTTACAATGAGCAGTTCTTC. Its protein product is CASSLDGSGRAPYNEQFF. V and J are TRBV5-6 and TRBJ2-1, with TRBD2 matching 11 bases. After removal of 0 bases from V and 4 bases from J, the junction contained 9 bases not matched to a gene. The CDR3 extends over 18 amino acids. CDR1 and CDR2 from the germline V gene are SGHDT and YYEEEE.

The rearrangement joins TRBV13 to TRBJ2-1, with 10 bases identical to TRBD1. This CDR3 contains 15 residues. The germline CDR1 and CDR2 sequences are PRHDT and FYEKMQ (reference sequence). J lost 8 bases, V lost 2 bases, and 6 bases had no gene match. This CDR3 reads CASSLLGTGAHEQFF. The CDR3 bases are TGTGCCAGCAGCTTACTGGGGACAGGGGCGCATGAGCAGTTCTTC.

J is TRBJ2-1 and V is TRBV18; 13 bases are shared with TRBD2. The CDR3 extends over 16 amino acids. V was pared by 4 bases and J by 7 bases, with 7 bases of the junction left unmatched. Per the germline V gene, CDR1 is KGHSH and CDR2 is LQKENI. CDR3 sequence: CASSLPGLAGKNEQFF. For the CDR3, the DNA is TGTGCCAGCTCACTTCCGGGACTAGCGGGAAAAAATGAGCAGTTCTTC.

This clone appeared once. The V and J genes are TRBV29-1 and TRBJ2-7; D is perhaps TRBD1 (6 bases). The CDR3 runs to 15 residues. The V gene's germline CDR1 is SQVTM and CDR2 ANQGSEA. V was cut by 3 bases and J by 7 bases, with 22 bases left in between. The CDR3 spells CSVDAQGTATSEQYF. The CDR3 DNA follows: TGCAGCGTTGATGCCCAGGGGACGGCTACTAGTGAGCAGTACTTC.

V and J are TRBV7-8 and TRBJ1-2; no definite D call. The CDR3 loop spans 12 amino acids. Trimming shortened V by 0 bases and J by 6 bases, and 5 bases separated the two germline ends. CDR1 is SGHVS, CDR2 FQNEAQ, per germline. The chain's CDR3 is CASSLASDGYTF. In DNA form, the CDR3 reads TGTGCCAGCAGCTTAGCGTCAGATGGCTACACCTTC.

The CDR3 sequence is CASSPTPTGRTEAFF. The CDR3 DNA reads TGCGCCAGCAGCCCTACCCCGACAGGCCGCACTGAAGCTTTCTTT. The chain employs TRBV5-1 and TRBJ1-1, with a tentative D call TRBD1 (6 bases). Trimming took off 4 bases at V and 4 bases at J, with 17 bases between the two ends. Germline V CDR1 and CDR2: SGHRS, YFSETQ. The CDR3 consists of 15 residues.

This chain joins TRBV7-6 and TRBJ1-3; the D gene is possibly TRBD1 (5 bases). The V and J ends lost 1 base and 4 bases respectively, with 17 bases between them. Germline CDR1 reads SGHVS; CDR2 reads FNYEAQ. The CDR3 loop spans 17 amino acids. The CDR3 spells CASSLGLYGGSGNTIYF. As DNA, the CDR3 is TGTGCCAGCAGCTTAGGGCTCTACGGGGGATCCGGAAACACCATATATTTT.